This passage covers 31 T cell receptor beta chains from one sample sequenced in a study of blood T cells in healthy people across ages. A J-beta primer mix and a sample-barcoded 5' primer were used in a second PCR of roughly 6 to 11 cycles. TCRdb analysed the 5' RACE reads with MiXCR anew, one entry per CDR3 protein. The repertoire has hundreds of thousands of distinct CDR3 sequences, about 52% of them found once; the top ten carry approximately 32%. Sequences were obtained from blood. These receptors came from a woman aged 60-70 years in good health.

CDR3 in amino acids: CATRVGTGNEQFF. The CDR3 DNA reads as TGTGCCACCAGGGTCGGCACAGGGAATGAGCAGTTCTTC. The chain couples TRBV12-3 or TRBV12-4 to TRBJ2-1; a possible D gene is TRBD1 (6 bases). The CDR3 is made up of 13 amino acids. Deletions cut 10 bases from V and 7 bases from J, with 17 bases between.

V usage is TRBV3-1 and J usage is TRBJ1-4, with D maybe TRBD1 (5 bases). This CDR3 comprises 14 residues. The germline V gene encodes CDR1 LGHDT and CDR2 YNNKEL (reference sequence). V was shortened by 5 bases and J by 7 bases, with 14 bases between the two germline ends. CDR3 sequence: CASSDPGLTEKLFF. The DNA for the CDR3 is TGTGCCAGCAGCGACCCAGGGCTTACTGAAAAACTGTTTTTT.

This chain connects TRBV19 to TRBJ2-1; 8 nucleotides align to TRBD2. The CDR3 has 11 amino acids. Germline lookup yields CDR1 LNHDA and CDR2 SQIVND (reference sequence). The J segment lost 15 bases and the V segment lost 4 bases, leaving 5 bases of the junction unmatched. This chain's CDR3 is CASSTGLVLFF. CDR3 DNA sequence: TGTGCCAGTAGTACGGGACTAGTCCTGTTCTTC.

This clonotype was seen a handful of times. The chain couples TRBV5-1 to TRBJ2-7, with TRBD1 identical over 8 bases. This CDR3 is built from 17 residues. Germline V gene lookup returns CDR1 SGHRS and CDR2 YFSETQ. After removal of 0 bases from V and 6 bases from J, the junction contained 14 bases not matched to a gene. This CDR3 reads CASSLASLGTGSSEQYF. The CDR3 nucleotides are TGCGCCAGCAGCTTGGCCAGTCTCGGGACAGGAAGCAGCGAGCAGTACTTC.

V usage is TRBV7-2 and J usage is TRBJ2-3; no clear D gene. V gave up 5 bases and J gave up 9 bases, with 12 bases separating them. This CDR3 has 12 residues. Germline V gives CDR1 SGHTA, CDR2 FQGNSA. The CDR3 DNA follows: TGTGCCAGCAGCCCCCAGTTGAGAACGCAGTATTTT. Translated: CASSPQLRTQYF.

Comment on this clonotype: A clone one base away is much larger, so this may be a read error. The V call is TRBV27, the J call TRBJ1-2, with TRBD1 as a possible D gene (5 bases). Germline V gene sequence: CDR1 MNHEY, CDR2 SMNVEV (reference sequence). This CDR3 spans 14 amino acids. This chain's CDR3 is CATGQRRDGYDYTF. CDR3 nucleotide sequence: TGTGCCACTGGACAAAGGAGGGATGGCTATGACTACACCTTC.

The chain uses TRBV5-1 and TRBJ1-6; D gene uncertain. The CDR3 covers 16 residues. V was cut by 2 bases and J by 8 bases, with 17 bases left in between. The germline gives CDR1 SGHRS, CDR2 YFSETQ. CDR3: CASSFVPGSGDSPLHF. The DNA for the CDR3 is TGCGCCAGCAGCTTTGTCCCAGGATCCGGCGATTCACCCCTCCACTTT.

CDR3 amino acids: CALSSYNEQFF. CDR3 nucleotides: TGTGCCTTATCCTCCTACAATGAGCAGTTCTTC. The chain employs TRBV30 and TRBJ2-1; D is unclear. V dropped 7 bases and J dropped 0 bases, with 4 bases sitting between them. This CDR3 has 11 residues. CDR1 and CDR2 from the germline V gene are GTSNPN and SVGIG (reference sequence).

This chain uses TRBV7-3 with TRBJ1-6; maybe TRBD1 (6 bases). The CDR3 runs to 13 residues. The germline gives CDR1 SGHTA, CDR2 FQGTGA. Deletions cut 5 bases from V and 6 bases from J, with 8 bases between. In DNA, the CDR3 is TGTGCCAGCAGCCAGGACAGTAATTCACCCCTCCACTTT. This translates into CASSQDSNSPLHF.

V gene TRBV30 combines with J gene TRBJ1-2, with 9 positions matching TRBD1. CDR1 and CDR2 from the germline V gene are GTSNPN and SVGIG (reference sequence). V dropped 1 base and J dropped 5; count of bases not matched to a gene: 8. This CDR3 is 15 amino acids long. CDR3 in amino acids: CAWSDRGLYGYGYTF. CDR3 sequence (DNA): TGTGCCTGGAGTGACAGGGGGCTCTACGGGTATGGCTACACCTTC.

The chain couples TRBV27 to TRBJ2-1, with 8 bases identical to TRBD2. Losses at the gene ends were 10 bases for V and 12 bases for J; bases not matched to a gene: 11. CDR1 is MNHEY and CDR2 is SMNVEV in the germline V gene (reference sequence). This CDR3 contains 12 residues. CDR3 sequence reads: CATGLSGRMQFF. CDR3 DNA: TGTGCCACCGGCCTCAGCGGGAGAATGCAGTTCTTC.

The V call is TRBV7-3, the J call TRBJ2-1; 7 nucleotides align to TRBD2. This CDR3 region has 15 residues. The V and J ends lost 5 bases and 1 base, in that order; junction bases with no gene match: 5. The V gene's germline CDR1 is SGHTA and CDR2 FQGTGA. Here the CDR3 DNA reads TGTGCCAGCAGCCGCGGGCGGGGGTCCTACAATGAGCAGTTCTTC. Protein: CASSRGRGSYNEQFF. Variable domain in full (rest from reference TRBV7-3 and TRBJ2-1): GAGVSQTPSNKVTEKGKYVELRCDPISGHTALYWYRQSLGQGPEFLIYFQGTGAADDSGLPNDRFFAVRPEGSVSTLKIQRTERGDSAVYLCASSRGRGSYNEQFFGPGTRLTVL.

This clonotype has a count of ten or more. This chain links TRBV30 with TRBJ2-7; D ambiguous. The V and J ends lost 0 bases and 2 bases respectively, with 8 bases between them. CDR1 and CDR2 (germline): GTSNPN, SVGIG (reference sequence). This CDR3 comprises 13 residues. The CDR3 is CAWSVKGTYEQYF. CDR3 sequence (DNA): TGTGCCTGGAGTGTTAAGGGTACCTACGAGCAGTACTTC.

The CDR3 DNA sequence: TGTGCCAGCAGTTTATTCGCCACAGGACTAGCGGGGTCGGGGGAGCAGTACTTC. Its translation is CASSLFATGLAGSGEQYF. The rearrangement uses TRBV27 and TRBJ2-4; 12 bases line up with TRBD2. With V trimmed by 1 base and J by 13 bases, 17 bases remained unmatched. The CDR3 extends over 18 amino acids. CDR1 MNHEY and CDR2 SMNVEV come from the germline V gene (reference sequence).

This clonotype was detected only a few times. V is TRBV28 and J is TRBJ1-2; 7 nucleotides align to TRBD1. The germline gives CDR1 MDHEN, CDR2 SYDVKM. J was trimmed by 4 bases and V by 1 base; bases with no gene match: 6. The CDR3 has 15 residues. CDR3 sequence reads: CASSLSRQGGYGYTF. The CDR3 coding sequence is TGTGCCAGCAGTTTATCCCGACAGGGAGGCTATGGCTACACCTTC.

The CDR3 coding sequence is TGTGCCAGCAGCGGAGCTGAATCTACGAAGCAGTACTTC. It is translated as CASSGAESTKQYF. This chain joins TRBV9 and TRBJ2-7; D remains ambiguous. The germline gives CDR1 SGDLS, CDR2 YYNGEE. The CDR3 totals 13 residues. V shed 3 bases and J shed 8 bases, with 15 bases lying between them.

This clonotype was found a few times. The chain links TRBV20-1 to TRBJ2-5; either TRBD1 or TRBD2 may fit D (5 bases each). There are 14 residues in the CDR3. V gave up 3 bases and J gave up 2 bases, with 13 bases separating them. Germline V CDR1 and CDR2: DFQATT, SNEGSKA (reference sequence). CDR3 coding DNA: TGCAGTGCTAGGGCAAGGGACGGTCAAGAGACCCAGTACTTC. Protein: CSARARDGQETQYF.

The chain combines TRBV7-3 with TRBJ2-1, with 11 bases fitting TRBD2. Germline values: CDR1 SGHTA, CDR2 FQGTGA. The CDR3 spans 17 residues. V shed 5 bases, J shed 2 bases, and the junction held 8 bases outside the gene matches. The CDR3 protein is CASSPRLTSGTYNEQFF. The CDR3 DNA follows: TGTGCCAGCAGCCCGCGATTGACTAGCGGGACCTACAATGAGCAGTTCTTC.

In its sample, this clonotype was seen a few times. This chain joins TRBV14 and TRBJ2-7, with D perhaps TRBD1 (6 bases). Per the germline V gene, CDR1 is SGHDN and CDR2 is FVKESK. The CDR3 is 16 residues long. Deletions cut 4 bases from V and 1 base from J, with 17 bases between. CDR3 sequence: CASSPRGTGSSYEQYF. CDR3 bases: TGTGCCAGCAGCCCAAGAGGAACAGGGTCGTCCTACGAGCAGTACTTC. The variable domain in full, completed from reference TRBV14 and TRBJ2-7, reads EAGVTQFPSHSVIEKGQTVTLRCDPISGHDNLYWYRRVMGKEIKFLLHFVKESKQDESGMPNNRFLAERTGGTYSTLKVQPAELEDSGVYFCASSPRGTGSSYEQYFGPGTRLTVT.

The chain links TRBV2 to TRBJ2-2; D might be TRBD1 (5 bases). The V gene lost 6 bases and the J gene lost 1 base, with 9 bases spanning the gap. The CDR3 extends over 14 amino acids. The V gene's germline CDR1 is SNHLY and CDR2 FYNNEI. The CDR3 coding sequence is TGTGCCAGCAGGCTCGGACAGAACACCGGGGAGCTGTTTTTT. Translating gives CASRLGQNTGELFF.

J is TRBJ2-5 and V is TRBV11-3, with D perhaps being TRBD1 or TRBD2 (6 bases each). Germline CDR1 SGHNT, CDR2 YENEEA. V was clipped by 1 base and J by 2 bases, with 17 bases between them. The CDR3 consists of 17 residues. The CDR3 here is CASSLGGGRRHQETQYF. The CDR3 DNA sequence: TGTGCCAGCAGCTTAGGAGGGGGGAGAAGGCATCAAGAGACCCAGTACTTC.

This sequence joins TRBV20-1 and TRBJ1-1; 7 nucleotides line up with TRBD1. Trimming at V came to 3 bases and at J to 4 bases, leaving 11 bases not matched to a gene. In germline, CDR1 is DFQATT, CDR2 SNEGSKA (reference sequence). The CDR3 spans 15 residues. The CDR3 loop is CSASSQDRESTEAFF. Here the CDR3 DNA reads TGCAGTGCTAGCTCTCAAGACAGGGAGAGCACTGAAGCTTTCTTT.

The chain recombines TRBV20-1 with TRBJ2-7, with 8 nucleotides matching TRBD2. The CDR3 contains 15 residues. Unmatched junction bases numbered 17, after V lost 6 bases and J lost 7 bases. Per the germline V gene, CDR1 is DFQATT and CDR2 is SNEGSKA (reference sequence). The CDR3 coding sequence is TGCAGTGCCGATCCCGGGACTAGAAGTCCTGGGGAGCAGTACTTC. It codes for CSADPGTRSPGEQYF.

With regard to this clonotype: Compared with germline, one end of the junction differs, possibly owing to a read error. The chain joins TRBV5-1 to TRBJ2-1; 10 bases align to TRBD2. Looked up from germline, CDR1 is SGHRS and CDR2 is YFSETQ. The CDR3 is made up of 14 amino acids. CDR3 residues: CANSLAPSGRGWFF. CDR3 in DNA: TGCGCCAACAGCTTGGCGCCTAGCGGGAGAGGTTGGTTCTTC.

This clonotype was counted at least ten times. This chain links TRBV20-1 with TRBJ2-1; D not certain. CDR1 is DFQATT and CDR2 is SNEGSKA in the germline V gene (reference sequence). V shed 1 base and J shed 3 bases, with 1 base lying between them. This CDR3 is 11 amino acids long. CDR3 sequence: CSARVYNEQFF. In DNA, the CDR3 is TGCAGTGCTAGAGTCTACAATGAGCAGTTCTTC.

Only a few counts were recorded for this clonotype. The V gene is TRBV28, the J gene TRBJ2-7; 8 bases agree with TRBD1. The CDR3 is made up of 16 amino acids. Trimming removed 6 bases from V and 0 bases from J; junction bases left unmatched: 10. Germline V lookup: CDR1 MDHEN, CDR2 SYDVKM. The CDR3 coding sequence is TGTGCCAGCAGCCTTACGGGGGACAGGACCTCCTACGAGCAGTACTTC. Protein product: CASSLTGDRTSYEQYF. The complete variable domain, with remaining parts taken from reference TRBV28 and TRBJ2-7, reads DVKVTQSSRYLVKRTGEKVFLECVQDMDHENMFWYRQDPGLGLRLIYFSYDVKMKEKGDIPEGYSVSREKKERFSLILESASTNQTSMYLCASSLTGDRTSYEQYFGPGTRLTVT.

V gene TRBV7-2 combines with J gene TRBJ2-1; D not resolved. CDR3 length: 14 amino acids. Germline lookup yields CDR1 SGHTA and CDR2 FQGNSA. V was pared by 3 bases and J by 6 bases, with 12 bases between. CDR3 sequence (DNA): TGTGCCAGCAGCTTCGCGGCCCCGGCCAATGAGCAGTTCTTC. Protein: CASSFAAPANEQFF.

The chain is built from TRBV6-2 or TRBV6-3 and TRBJ2-5, with 7 bases identical to TRBD2. The J call is uncertain, as TRBJ2-7 better fits the DNA end. This CDR3 is built from 13 residues. Germline loops: CDR1 MNHEY, CDR2 SVGEGT. The CDR3 sequence is CASSYGRVFEQYF. The DNA for the CDR3 is TGTGCCAGCAGTTACGGGAGGGTCTTCGAGCAGTACTTC.

In this sample, this clonotype turned up a few times. V and J are TRBV5-1 and TRBJ1-2, with 8 bases matching TRBD1. CDR1 and CDR2 from the germline V gene are SGHRS and YFSETQ. This CDR3 comprises 14 residues. The trim removed 3 bases at V and 11 bases at J, leaving 12 bases unmatched. The CDR3 sequence: CASSSMDRAGWYTF. The CDR3, as DNA: TGCGCCAGCAGCTCGATGGACAGGGCGGGATGGTACACCTTC.

This clonotype appeared a few times. The chain is built from TRBV20-1 and TRBJ1-2; 7 nucleotides align to TRBD1. The CDR3 extends over 15 amino acids. V lost 6 bases to trimming and J lost 6 bases; unmatched junction nucleotides: 16. CDR1 DFQATT and CDR2 SNEGSKA come from the germline V gene (reference sequence). The CDR3 sequence is CSALDQNRGYDGYTF. The CDR3 DNA sequence: TGCAGTGCCCTTGACCAAAACAGGGGCTACGATGGCTACACCTTC.

This clonotype was seen a few times. The V gene is TRBV29-1, the J gene TRBJ2-1, with D hard to call. Trimming stripped 4 bases from V and 6 bases from J, with 7 bases between. Germline values: CDR1 SQVTM, CDR2 ANQGSEA. The length of the CDR3 is 11 residues. This CDR3 reads CSVGPLNEQFF. The CDR3 coding sequence is TGCAGCGTTGGGCCCCTCAATGAGCAGTTCTTC.